Each of the 11 T cell receptor beta chains below was sequenced from the same sample in a study of cytomegalovirus exposure and HLA in healthy donors. The primer mix had 60 Vbeta and 13 Jbeta primers. The repertoire was sequenced with immunoSEQ multiplex PCR; TCRdb's copy has only in-frame clones and lacks some. In the table there are around 130,000 clones, about 82% of which are singletons. Sequenced sample: PBMCs. The receptors stem from a man aged 25-45 years in good health and CMV-seronegative.

The chain's CDR3 is CASSYSIIYGYTF. For the CDR3, the DNA is TGTGCCAGCAGTTACTCCATCATCTATGGCTACACCTTC. V gene TRBV6-5 combines with J gene TRBJ1-2; unclear D gene. V shed 0 bases and J shed 4 bases, with 6 bases lying between them. The CDR3 spans 13 residues. Germline CDR1 MNHEY, CDR2 SVGAGI.

This clone turned up a few times. The rearrangement links TRBV18 to TRBJ2-3, with D perhaps matching TRBD1 (5 bases). V was cut by 3 bases and J by 5 bases, with 12 bases left in between. Per germline, CDR1 KGHSH and CDR2 LQKENI. The CDR3 is 14 amino acids. The CDR3 loop is CASSPVDGQDTQYF. The CDR3 DNA sequence: TGTGCCAGCTCACCGGTAGACGGACAAGATACGCAGTATTTT.

This clone was seen only a few times. This chain connects TRBV4-2 to TRBJ2-5; TRBD2 matches at 9 bases. The ends lost 0 bases at V and 5 bases at J; junction bases unmatched: 13. The CDR3 consists of 18 residues. CDR1 and CDR2 from the germline V gene are LGHNA and YNFKEQ. In nucleotides, the CDR3 is TGTGCCAGCAGCCAAGATGGGCCCGCGGCGGGGGGGCATGAGACCCAGTACTTC. Translation gives CASSQDGPAAGGHETQYF.

The rearrangement joins TRBV6-1 to TRBJ2-1; D call uncertain. V was trimmed by 6 bases and J by 0 bases, leaving 12 bases between them. CDR3 length: 15 amino acids. Germline CDR1 and CDR2: MNHNS and SASEGT. The CDR3 sequence is CASSLGPRSYNEQFF. Written as DNA, the CDR3 is TGTGCCAGCAGCCTGGGCCCTCGCTCCTACAATGAGCAGTTCTTC.

This rearrangement joins TRBV6-1 to TRBJ2-2; 11 bases map to TRBD2. Trimming took 4 bases from V and 6 from J; bases not matched to a gene: 4. The CDR3 has 15 residues. Germline V CDR1 and CDR2: MNHNS, SASEGT. CDR3 nucleotides: TGTGCCAGCAGTGGTAGCGGGAGGGCCGCCGGGGAGCTGTTTTTT. Translation: CASSGSGRAAGELFF.

This clone was found a few times. This chain connects TRBV9 to TRBJ2-3; 8 positions agree with TRBD2. Trimming removed 0 bases from V and 6 bases from J; junction bases left unmatched: 9. Per the germline V gene, CDR1 is SGDLS and CDR2 is YYNGEE. The CDR3 spans 16 residues. Written as DNA, the CDR3 is TGTGCCAGCAGCGTAGCTGTGGTAGCGGGGCTTGATACGCAGTATTTT. Encoded protein: CASSVAVVAGLDTQYF.

This chain uses TRBV6-5 with TRBJ2-5; a possible D gene is TRBD1 (5 bases). Germline CDR1 reads MNHEY; CDR2 reads SVGAGI. V lost 0 bases and J lost 2, with 7 bases in between. There are 14 residues in the CDR3. Here the CDR3 reads CASSYSAGQETQYF. CDR3 DNA sequence: TGTGCCAGCAGTTACTCGGCAGGGCAAGAGACCCAGTACTTC.

This chain joins TRBV2 and TRBJ2-1, with 8 bases fitting TRBD2. The ends lost 2 bases at V and 9 bases at J; junction bases unmatched: 9. The CDR3 extends over 15 amino acids. Germline V gene lookup returns CDR1 SNHLY and CDR2 FYNNEI. CDR3 in amino acids: CASSEQLADWGEQFF. In DNA, the CDR3 is TGTGCCAGCAGTGAACAACTAGCGGATTGGGGTGAGCAGTTCTTC. Full variable domain (outside the CDR3, taken from reference TRBV2 and TRBJ2-1): EPEVTQTPSHQVTQMGQEVILRCVPISNHLYFYWYRQILGQKVEFLVSFYNNEISEKSEIFDDQFSVERPDGSNFTLKIRSTKLEDSAMYFCASSEQLADWGEQFFGPGTRLTVL.

The rearrangement joins TRBV5-1 to TRBJ2-2; 8 bases map to TRBD1. The trim removed 4 bases at V and 4 bases at J, leaving 6 bases unmatched. Germline values: CDR1 SGHRS, CDR2 YFSETQ. The CDR3 runs 15 residues. The CDR3, as DNA: TGCGCCAGCAGCGCCGGACAGGGCACCACCGGGGAGCTGTTTTTT. It translates to CASSAGQGTTGELFF.

The chain links TRBV5-5 to TRBJ2-7, with D perhaps TRBD1 (5 bases). The CDR3 covers 16 residues. V was pared by 4 bases and J by 2 bases, with 19 bases between. CDR1 and CDR2 (germline): SGHKS, YYEKEE (reference sequence). Here the CDR3 DNA reads TGTGCCAGCAGCGAGCAAGGGGCCCCTTCACCCTACGAGCAGTACTTC. Protein sequence: CASSEQGAPSPYEQYF.

This sequence joins TRBV7-9 and TRBJ2-4, with D perhaps TRBD2 (5 bases). CDR1 and CDR2 (germline): SEHNR, FQNEAQ (reference sequence). The CDR3 is 16 amino acids. Trimming shortened V by 5 bases and J by 3 bases, and 17 bases separated the two germline ends. The CDR3, as DNA: TGTGCCAGCAGCCCGGGCCCTCACGGGGACAAAAACATTCAGTACTTC. It encodes CASSPGPHGDKNIQYF.